This T cell receptor beta chain was observed in a study of OX40 agonist ivuxolimab in advanced cancers. Germline CDR1 MNHEY, CDR2 SMNVEV (reference sequence). This CDR3 comprises 14 residues. Trimming took off 5 bases at V and 8 bases at J, with 18 bases between the two ends. TCRdb's copy holds only in-frame clones and misses some; the assay was immunoSEQ multiplex PCR. The repertoire holds 45,000 to 50,000 clones, with 70% to 90% as singletons. The sequence was obtained from an adult with an advanced solid tumor such as melanoma, head and neck, liver or kidney cancer. The material was CD4+ or CD8+ T cells sorted from blood, obtained in a trial of the OX40 agonist ivuxolimab. The rearrangement joins TRBV27 to TRBJ1-2; maybe TRBD1 (6 bases). The CDR3 DNA sequence: TGTGCCAGCAGTAGAGGACAGACGCAGGGCGGCTACACCTTC. It translates to CASSRGQTQGGYTF.